Presented here are 7 T cell receptor beta chains from one specimen sequenced in a study of T cells in localized non-small cell lung cancer. Clones were sequenced by immunoSEQ multiplex PCR, and TCRdb holds only the in-frame ones, with some missing. In the table there are some 52,000 clones, about nine tenths of which are singletons. The sequencing here drew on peripheral blood, taken before any cancer treatment. These receptors were collected from a male donor aged 60 or over with stage III squamous cell lung carcinoma.

The V and J genes are TRBV7-2 and TRBJ1-1, with 7 bases fitting TRBD1. The CDR3 totals 13 residues. V dropped 4 bases and J dropped 4; count of bases not matched to a gene: 3. The germline V gene has CDR1 SGHTA and CDR2 FQGNSA. CDR3 in amino acids: CASSSDRATEAFF. The CDR3 coding sequence is TGTGCCAGCAGCTCTGACAGGGCCACTGAAGCTTTCTTT.

The rearrangement links TRBV27 to TRBJ1-2; D is undetermined. The CDR3 is made up of 14 amino acids. V lost 3 bases to trimming and J lost 5 bases, with 13 bases between them. The germline V gene encodes CDR1 MNHEY and CDR2 SMNVEV (reference sequence). The CDR3 sequence is CASSFREGVYGYTF. The CDR3, as DNA: TGTGCCAGCAGTTTTAGGGAGGGAGTGTATGGCTACACCTTC.

V is TRBV27 and J is TRBJ2-1; 9 nucleotides match TRBD2. J was trimmed by 7 bases and V by 4 bases; bases with no gene match: 14. Germline V CDR1 and CDR2: MNHEY, SMNVEV (reference sequence). The CDR3 runs 17 residues. CDR3 protein: CASSSLFIAGDSNEQFF. For the CDR3, the DNA is TGTGCCAGCAGTTCCCTCTTTATAGCGGGAGACTCGAATGAGCAGTTCTTC.

The DNA for the CDR3 is TGTGCCTGGACTCTGACCGGGTTTGAAGCTTTCTTT. Protein product: CAWTLTGFEAFF. J is TRBJ1-1 and V is TRBV30; D remains ambiguous. The V gene lost 4 bases and the J gene lost 7 bases, with 13 bases spanning the gap. The CDR3 totals 12 residues. Germline lookup yields CDR1 GTSNPN and CDR2 SVGIG (reference sequence).

This clone is a singleton in its sample. The rearrangement uses TRBV5-1 and TRBJ1-2; the match to TRBD1 covers 11 bases. Germline trimming cut 4 bases from V and 1 base from J; bases unmatched to any gene: 6. The CDR3 contains 16 residues. The germline CDR1 and CDR2 sequences are SGHRS and YFSETQ. The CDR3 DNA sequence: TGCGCCAGCAGCGCGGGACAGGGGGTCGTTAACTATGGCTACACCTTC. Its protein is CASSAGQGVVNYGYTF. Complete variable domain (other parts from reference TRBV5-1 and TRBJ1-2): KAGVTQTPRYLIKTRGQQVTLSCSPISGHRSVSWYQQTPGQGLQFLFEYFSETQRNKGNFPGRFSGRQFSNSRSEMNVSTLELGDSALYLCASSAGQGVVNYGYTFGSGTRLTVV.

CDR3: CASSPGWLRYGYTF. The CDR3 bases are TGTGCCAGCAGCCCGGGGTGGCTTAGATATGGCTACACCTTC. V gene TRBV7-3 combines with J gene TRBJ1-2; D remains unclear. The V and J ends lost 5 bases and 5 bases respectively, with 15 bases between them. Per the germline V gene, CDR1 is SGHTA and CDR2 is FQGTGA. The CDR3 contains 14 residues.

The chain employs TRBV6-6 and TRBJ2-7; weak D call: TRBD1 (6 bases). Germline values: CDR1 MNHNY, CDR2 SVGAGI (reference sequence). V was pared by 5 bases and J by 6 bases, with 17 bases between. The CDR3 covers 14 residues. The CDR3 coding sequence is TGTGCCAGCAGTCGATTCGAACAGGGAGTCGAGCAGTACTTC. Its protein is CASSRFEQGVEQYF.